These 6 T cell receptor beta chains came from one sample sequenced in a study of shared clonotypes between healthy human individuals. Repertoires were generated with immunoSEQ multiplex PCR, while TCRdb's copy carries only in-frame clones and drops some. The sample includes 2 million to 3 million clones, over 85% of them seen just once. Sequencing input: naive CD4+ T cells from PBMCs. Documented subset: CD45RA+ positively selected. Receptor source: a man aged 18 to 35 in good health. Some clones in this sample may be carry-over from other donors' samples.

J is TRBJ1-2 and V is TRBV19, with TRBD1 identical over 8 bases. The CDR3 loop spans 14 amino acids. CDR1 is LNHDA and CDR2 is SQIVND in the germline V gene (reference sequence). With 8 bases clipped from V and 3 bases from J, the junction kept 8 bases outside the gene matches. CDR3 DNA: TGTGCCAGTGGGCGACAGGGGCATGACTATGGCTACACCTTC. Amino acid sequence: CASGRQGHDYGYTF.

The chain combines TRBV18 with TRBJ2-3, with D perhaps matching TRBD1 or TRBD2 (6 bases each). This CDR3 is built from 16 residues. From germline, CDR1 is KGHSH and CDR2 LQKENI. The ends were cut back, 1 base at V and 1 base at J, with 12 bases in the middle. The CDR3 DNA reads TGTGCCAGCTCACCACGAGGGGGGTCCGGCACAGATACGCAGTATTTT. This translates into CASSPRGGSGTDTQYF.

The chain is built from TRBV6-6 and TRBJ1-2, with D perhaps TRBD1 (6 bases). Germline V gene sequence: CDR1 MNHNY, CDR2 SVGAGI (reference sequence). The length of the CDR3 is 16 residues. Trimming stripped 7 bases from V and 4 bases from J, with 22 bases between. The CDR3 DNA reads TGTGCCAGCAACGACAACTCCGGACAGCCCCTCTATGGCTACACCTTC. Protein product: CASNDNSGQPLYGYTF.

This clone showed up just once. This rearrangement joins TRBV7-2 to TRBJ1-2; no firm D call. CDR3 length equals 12 residues. The V and J ends lost 5 bases and 6 bases respectively, with 10 bases between them. CDR1 SGHTA and CDR2 FQGNSA come from the germline V gene. The CDR3 region has the DNA TGTGCCAGCAGCCCCGGACGGCATGGCTACACCTTC. The encoded protein is CASSPGRHGYTF.

This chain uses TRBV28 with TRBJ1-5; D call uncertain. Trimming pared 3 bases from V and 3 bases from J, leaving 12 bases between. The CDR3 length is 15 residues. Germline V gene lookup returns CDR1 MDHEN and CDR2 SYDVKM. The CDR3 coding sequence is TGTGCCAGCAGTTTTTTCCAGGCGTACAATCAGCCCCAGCATTTT. The encoded protein is CASSFFQAYNQPQHF.

This chain uses TRBV19 with TRBJ2-1; 11 bases match TRBD2. This CDR3 comprises 16 residues. CDR1 and CDR2 from the germline V gene are LNHDA and SQIVND (reference sequence). After removal of 0 bases from V and 8 bases from J, the junction contained 6 bases not matched to a gene. In nucleotides, the CDR3 is TGTGCCAGTAGTATAGACCGACTAGCGGGAATCGATGAGCAGTTCTTC. It codes for CASSIDRLAGIDEQFF.